The 26 T cell receptor beta chains reported below all come from one sample, sequenced in a study of naive and memory T cell subsets. Findings and caveats of the study: Especially in CD8 cells, naive repertoires contained a few larger clonotypes, possibly CD45RA-re-expressing memory cells.

Antigen specificity for these receptors is unknown. Two oligonucleotides, mixed equimolar, formed the beta constant-region primer covering TRBC1 and TRBC2. Four rounds of PCR amplified the ligated cDNA using nested alpha and beta constant-region primers plus SP2. Each CDR3 protein gets one entry after TCRdb re-called the UMI-ligation and nested PCR reads with MiXCR. The data hold approximately 140,000 distinct CDR3 sequences, with approximately 22% observed a single time. Specimen: naive CD4+ T cells from blood. The receptors originated from a human donor in good health.

The chain couples TRBV7-9 to TRBJ2-5, with D possibly TRBD2 on 5 matching bases. Between the trimmed V and J ends, which lost 1 base and 4 bases, there was a span of 25 bases. The CDR3 spans 19 residues. Looked up from germline, CDR1 is SEHNR and CDR2 is FQNEAQ (reference sequence). CDR3: CASSLVGLSLGEGTETQYF. The CDR3 DNA sequence: TGTGCCAGCAGCTTAGTCGGTCTCTCTTTGGGTGAGGGAACAGAGACCCAGTACTTC.

The genes are TRBV18 and TRBJ2-3; D is possibly TRBD2 (5 bases). The CDR3 has 14 residues. The V end was cut by 1 base, the J end by 4 bases, with 9 bases between. The V gene's germline CDR1 is KGHSH and CDR2 LQKENI. For the CDR3, the DNA is TGTGCCAGCTCACCACGGGGTAGCGCAGATACGCAGTATTTT. It encodes CASSPRGSADTQYF.

The chain joins TRBV3-1 to TRBJ2-6, with 11 bases identical to TRBD2. The germline CDR1 and CDR2 sequences are LGHDT and YNNKEL (reference sequence). The CDR3 is 18 residues long. V shed 4 bases and J 2 bases; nucleotides not matched to a gene: 7. The CDR3, as DNA: TGTGCCAGCAGCCGAGGCCTAGCGGGAGGAACTGGGGCCAACGTCCTGACTTTC. Protein sequence: CASSRGLAGGTGANVLTF.

The rearrangement links TRBV20-1 to TRBJ2-7; the match to TRBD2 covers 12 bases. Germline CDR1 and CDR2: DFQATT and SNEGSKA (reference sequence). V lost 3 bases and J lost 2; bases outside the gene matches: 8. The CDR3 has 16 amino acids. This CDR3 reads CSASPLAGGQTYEQYF. In DNA, the CDR3 is TGCAGTGCTAGTCCGCTAGCGGGAGGGCAAACCTACGAGCAGTACTTC.

This clonotype was detected ten times or more. The gene calls are TRBV3-1 and TRBJ2-1, with a tentative D call TRBD1 (5 bases). From germline, CDR1 is LGHDT and CDR2 YNNKEL (reference sequence). The CDR3 is 20 residues long. V was trimmed by 4 bases and J by 7 bases, leaving 32 bases between them. CDR3 bases: TGTGCCAGCAGCCCCCCTGTCAGCCGTCGAAAGATAGGGGCTAAGAATGAGCAGTTCTTC. It specifies CASSPPVSRRKIGAKNEQFF.

This clonotype was observed a handful of times. The chain is built from TRBV6-6 and TRBJ1-1, with 8 bases identical to TRBD1. With 7 bases clipped from V and 1 base from J, the junction kept 5 bases outside the gene matches. In germline, CDR1 is MNHNY, CDR2 SVGAGI (reference sequence). The length of the CDR3 is 14 residues. CDR3 protein: CASTTGTGNTEAFF. The DNA of the CDR3 is TGTGCCAGCACTACCGGGACAGGGAACACTGAAGCTTTCTTT.

The CDR3 nucleotides are TGTGCCAGCAGCCCCCGGGTCGAGCTTGGAAACACCATATATTTT. Its protein product is CASSPRVELGNTIYF. The J gene is TRBJ1-3, the V gene TRBV7-2; D gene uncertain. V lost 5 bases to trimming and J lost 3 bases, with 14 bases between them. The CDR3 consists of 15 residues. Germline V CDR1 and CDR2: SGHTA, FQGNSA.

The V gene is TRBV6-6, the J gene TRBJ2-6, with 9 bases lining up with TRBD1. The CDR3 spans 20 residues. After removal of 2 bases from V and 0 bases from J, the junction contained 11 bases not matched to a gene. From germline, CDR1 is MNHNY and CDR2 SVGAGI (reference sequence). The CDR3 sequence is CASSYVQGANVLSGANVLTF. DNA of the CDR3: TGTGCCAGCAGTTACGTACAGGGGGCGAACGTCCTCTCTGGGGCCAACGTCCTGACTTTC.

The CDR3 region has the DNA TGCAGTGTCCGGTTACCCCCCTACGAGCAGTACTTC. This sequence encodes CSVRLPPYEQYF. The rearrangement links TRBV20-1 to TRBJ2-7; D not resolved. V lost 7 bases to trimming and J lost 2 bases, with 12 bases between them. Germline CDR1 and CDR2: DFQATT and SNEGSKA (reference sequence). This CDR3 is built from 12 residues.

This clonotype was observed a few times. The V gene is TRBV27, the J gene TRBJ1-4; D is perhaps TRBD1 (6 bases). The CDR3 loop spans 15 amino acids. The V end lost 4 bases, the J end lost 0 bases, and 9 bases lay between the germline ends. Germline V gene sequence: CDR1 MNHEY, CDR2 SMNVEV (reference sequence). CDR3: CASSSYRATNEKLFF. DNA for the CDR3: TGTGCCAGCAGTTCCTACAGGGCAACTAATGAAAAACTGTTTTTT.

This rearrangement joins TRBV6-5 to TRBJ2-6; D is perhaps TRBD1 (5 bases). This CDR3 is 16 amino acids long. The germline gives CDR1 MNHEY, CDR2 SVGAGI. The V gene lost 1 base and the J gene lost 4 bases, with 11 bases spanning the gap. The CDR3 DNA follows: TGTGCCAGCAGTTACTTCCCGTCAGGGGGGGCCAACGTCCTGACTTTC. It translates to CASSYFPSGGANVLTF.

The V call is TRBV4-2, the J call TRBJ2-3, with TRBD2 matching 9 bases. CDR3 length equals 16 residues. Trimming at V came to 0 bases and at J to 9 bases, leaving 10 bases not matched to a gene. Looked up from germline, CDR1 is LGHNA and CDR2 is YNFKEQ. The CDR3 here is CASSQDRAAGGRTQYF. For the CDR3, the DNA is TGTGCCAGCAGCCAAGATCGAGCGGCGGGAGGGAGAACGCAGTATTTT.

This sequence joins TRBV18 and TRBJ2-5, with D tentatively TRBD1 (6 bases). V was shortened by 8 bases and J by 1 base, with 11 bases between the two germline ends. From germline, CDR1 is KGHSH and CDR2 LQKENI. The CDR3 totals 13 residues. CDR3 protein: CASDRTAQETQYF. CDR3 nucleotides: TGTGCCAGCGACCGGACAGCCCAAGAGACCCAGTACTTC.

V usage is TRBV30 and J usage is TRBJ2-5, with 8 bases aligning to TRBD1. There are 12 residues in the CDR3. The V gene end was trimmed by 4 bases and the J gene end by 4 bases; junction bases not matched to a gene: 2. CDR1 GTSNPN and CDR2 SVGIG come from the germline V gene (reference sequence). The CDR3, as DNA: TGTGCCTGGACCAGGGGGCGAGAGACCCAGTACTTC. It codes for CAWTRGRETQYF.

This chain links TRBV5-5 with TRBJ2-7; D possibly corresponds to TRBD2 (6 bases). CDR1 and CDR2 (germline): SGHKS, YYEKEE (reference sequence). Trimming removed 4 bases at V and 7 bases at J, with 21 bases between. This CDR3 is built from 15 residues. The chain's CDR3 is CASSVTGTEGREQYF. CDR3 sequence (DNA): TGTGCCAGCAGCGTGACCGGGACTGAGGGTCGGGAGCAGTACTTC.

At least ten counts were recorded for this clonotype. The J gene is TRBJ2-7, the V gene TRBV6-1; TRBD1 might be the D (6 bases). Deletions cut 3 bases from V and 3 bases from J, with 12 bases between. Germline V gene data show CDR1 as MNHNS and CDR2 as SASEGT. The CDR3 sequence is 14 residues long. The CDR3 reads CASSETEGDYEQYF. The CDR3 DNA reads as TGTGCCAGCAGTGAGACAGAGGGGGACTACGAGCAGTACTTC.

This clonotype was detected once. J is TRBJ1-5 and V is TRBV12-3 or TRBV12-4; TRBD1 might be the D (5 bases). This CDR3 has 15 amino acids. The ends were cut back, 6 bases at V and 0 bases at J, with 12 bases in the middle. The CDR3 sequence: CASSRGLISNQPQHF. CDR3 nucleotide sequence: TGTGCCAGCAGCCGGGGACTGATTAGCAATCAGCCCCAGCATTTT.

The V and J genes are TRBV28 and TRBJ1-5; weak D call: TRBD1 (5 bases). This CDR3 has 16 amino acids. Trimming took 4 bases from V and 3 from J, leaving 16 bases between them. Germline V gene sequence: CDR1 MDHEN, CDR2 SYDVKM. The CDR3 sequence is CASSSGGRGPNQPQHF. DNA of the CDR3: TGTGCCAGCAGTTCTGGAGGGAGGGGCCCCAATCAGCCCCAGCATTTT.

This clonotype was counted at least ten times. This rearrangement joins TRBV27 to TRBJ1-2; 8 bases fit TRBD1. V shed 6 bases and J 3 bases; nucleotides not matched to a gene: 12. Germline assignment: CDR1 MNHEY and CDR2 SMNVEV (reference sequence). This CDR3 has 16 amino acids. The CDR3 here is CASRPYYVGQDYGYTF. The CDR3 nucleotides read TGTGCCAGCAGGCCATATTACGTGGGACAGGACTATGGCTACACCTTC.

V gene TRBV6-5 combines with J gene TRBJ2-7, with D perhaps being TRBD1 or TRBD2 (5 bases each). This CDR3 has 15 amino acids. From germline, CDR1 is MNHEY and CDR2 SVGAGI. V gave up 6 bases and J gave up 0 bases, with 15 bases separating them. Here the CDR3 DNA reads TGTGCCAGCAGGAGGGACCGTAAGGACTCCTACGAGCAGTACTTC. The encoded protein is CASRRDRKDSYEQYF.

This clonotype was recorded many times. The rearrangement joins TRBV12-3 or TRBV12-4 to TRBJ2-6; unclear D gene. V was shortened by 6 bases and J by 0 bases, with 3 bases between the two germline ends. This CDR3 is built from 13 residues. The chain's CDR3 is CASRDSGANVLTF. The CDR3 nucleotides are TGTGCCAGCAGGGACTCTGGGGCCAACGTCCTGACTTTC.

In DNA, the CDR3 is TGTGCCAGCAGGCCCCCCGGGACTCCCGTCAATGAGCAGTTCTTC. Protein sequence: CASRPPGTPVNEQFF. V usage is TRBV6-5 and J usage is TRBJ2-1; D may be TRBD2 (6 bases). The length of the CDR3 is 15 residues. Germline CDR1 is MNHEY and CDR2 is SVGAGI. The V end was cut by 6 bases, the J end by 6 bases, with 18 bases between.

A few counts support this clonotype. The chain has TRBV6-2 or TRBV6-3 and TRBJ2-2, with a weak D call TRBD2 (6 bases). Germline assignment: CDR1 MNHEY and CDR2 SVGEGT. CDR3 length equals 15 residues. V shed 7 bases and J shed 3 bases, with 15 bases lying between them. The CDR3 DNA is TGTGCCAGCATCAGACTAGTAAGGGACACCGGGGAGCTGTTTTTT. This translates into CASIRLVRDTGELFF.

This clonotype has a handful of counts. The chain combines TRBV12-3 or TRBV12-4 with TRBJ2-6, with D uncertain. The CDR3 loop spans 15 amino acids. V gave up 4 bases and J gave up 0 bases, with 7 bases separating them. CDR3 protein: CASSWSVSGANVLTF. CDR3 nucleotide sequence: TGTGCCAGCAGTTGGTCGGTCTCTGGGGCCAACGTCCTGACTTTC.

The chain employs TRBV20-1 and TRBJ1-1, with D perhaps TRBD1 (5 bases). V was shortened by 0 bases and J by 1 base, with 12 bases between the two germline ends. The CDR3 is 15 residues long. Germline V CDR1 and CDR2: DFQATT, SNEGSKA (reference sequence). CDR3 in DNA: TGCAGTGCTAGAGATCATCATGGGGCGAACACTGAAGCTTTCTTT. It yields the protein CSARDHHGANTEAFF.

A few counts support this clonotype. J is TRBJ2-7 and V is TRBV12-3 or TRBV12-4; D ambiguous. This CDR3 region has 13 residues. V shed 2 bases and J shed 4 bases, with 9 bases lying between them. The CDR3 loop is CASSLSRLYEQYF. Here the CDR3 DNA reads TGTGCCAGCAGTTTAAGTAGATTATACGAGCAGTACTTC.